A selection of T cell receptor beta chains follows, all from one sample in a study of technical replicates of blood from a few donors. Profiling relied on immunoSEQ multiplex PCR, and the TCRdb table lists in-frame clones only, not all of them. The sample carries just under 60,000 clones, 90% to 95% recorded once. The specimen was PBMCs. These receptors all stem from a human donor in good health. Some clones in this sample may be carry-over from other donors' samples. Each CDR3 is given with its conserved first and last residue. The D gene is left open where the match is weak. Clone size is given for some rows only: seen once, a few or many times, or a class if the clone is expanded.

v_call	j_call	d_call	clone_size	cdr3_nt	cdr3_aa
TRBV6-1	TRBJ2-1	TRBD2	NA	TGTGCCAGCAGCAGACTAGCGGGAGCGGGTGAGCAGTTCTTC	CASSRLAGAGEQFF
TRBV12-5	TRBJ1-2	NA	once	TGTGCTAGTGGTCTAAGGGGGAGCTATGGCTACACCTTC	CASGLRGSYGYTF
TRBV2	TRBJ2-7	TRBD2	few	TGTGCCAGCAGCTCTAGCGGGGGGCCCTACGAGCAGTACTTC	CASSSSGGPYEQYF
TRBV18	TRBJ1-3	NA	NA	TGTGCCAGCTCACCACAGCGGGCCTCCTCTGGAAACACCATATATTTT	CASSPQRASSGNTIYF
TRBV19	TRBJ1-5	NA	once	TGTGCCAGTTCAGGGGCCGATCAGCCCCAGCATTTT	CASSGADQPQHF
TRBV29-1	TRBJ2-5	NA	NA	TGCAGCGTTTTGTTCAGGGAAGAGACCCAGTACTTC	CSVLFREETQYF
TRBV7-9	TRBJ2-3	NA	NA	TGTGCCAGCAGCCTAGCGTCTTGGGCGGATACGCAGTATTTT	CASSLASWADTQYF
TRBV7-9	TRBJ2-1	TRBD2	once	TGTGCCAGCAGCCCGGGACTAGCGAACAATGAGCAGTTCTTC	CASSPGLANNEQFF
TRBV7-3	TRBJ2-1	TRBD2	NA	TGTGCCAGCAGCCCGAGCGGGGGCTCCTACAATGAGCAGTTCTTC	CASSPSGGSYNEQFF
TRBV6-5	TRBJ1-2	NA	NA	TGTGCCAGCAGGGACAAGCGTTATGGCTACACCTTC	CASRDKRYGYTF
TRBV27	TRBJ1-1	NA	NA	TGTGCCAGCAGGTACGTGGGAGGCTTTGGTCGGGGCACTGAAGCTTTCTTT	CASRYVGGFGRGTEAFF
TRBV7-9	TRBJ2-7	NA	NA	TGTGCCAGCAGCCTCCGGGGTATTACCTACGAGCAGTACTTC	CASSLRGITYEQYF
TRBV7-8	TRBJ2-1	TRBD2	NA	TGTGCCAGCAGCCCTCGGACCGGGGGGGTCAATGAGCAGTTCTTC	CASSPRTGGVNEQFF
TRBV29-1	TRBJ2-7	NA	NA	TGCAGCGTCTCCGAACGGCAGGAAGCCTACGAGCAGTACTTC	CSVSERQEAYEQYF
TRBV4-1	TRBJ2-7	TRBD2	NA	TGCGCCAGCAGCCAAGAACGAGCGGGGGCCAACTACGAGCAGTACTTC	CASSQERAGANYEQYF
TRBV27	TRBJ2-7	TRBD2	once	TGTGCCAGCAGTTTAGCTAGCGGGAGTATTGCCTACGAGCAGTACTTC	CASSLASGSIAYEQYF
TRBV5-5	TRBJ1-6	TRBD1	NA	TGTGCCAGCAGCGTTGTACAGGGGGCCAATTCACCCCTCCACTTT	CASSVVQGANSPLHF
TRBV7-8	TRBJ1-1	TRBD1	NA	TGTGCCAGCAGAACGCGGAGGACAGGGGTGGGGAACACTGAAGCTTTCTTT	CASRTRRTGVGNTEAFF
TRBV4-1	TRBJ2-3	TRBD1	NA	TGCGCCAGCAGCCGACATAGGGACAGCTCTAGCACAGATACGCAGTATTTT	CASSRHRDSSSTDTQYF
TRBV4-3	TRBJ2-2	NA	NA	TGCGCCAGCAGCCCCCTCCTGGGCGTTGGTGGGGAGCTGTTTTTT	CASSPLLGVGGELFF
TRBV30	TRBJ2-7	TRBD2	NA	TGTGCCTGGGCTAGTGGGGGGGTAGCCTACGAGCAGTACTTC	CAWASGGVAYEQYF
TRBV6-5	TRBJ1-1	NA	NA	TGTGCCAGCAGTTACGGAGGCGTAACTGAAGCTTTCTTT	CASSYGGVTEAFF
TRBV5-1	TRBJ2-2	NA	once	TGCGCCAGCGAAAATCAGGGATTTTCCGGGGAGCTGTTTTTT	CASENQGFSGELFF
TRBV7-9	TRBJ1-1	NA	NA	TGTGCCAGCAGCCCGCAACAGGGCAGCAGGGCTGAAGCTTTCTTT	CASSPQQGSRAEAFF
TRBV18	TRBJ2-7	NA	few	TGTGCCAGCTCACCAGGAGGACTCATTGAGCAGTACTTC	CASSPGGLIEQYF
TRBV5-1	TRBJ2-5	NA	NA	TGCGCCAGCAGCGTGGACTCTTCGGGGACCCAGTACTTC	CASSVDSSGTQYF
TRBV6-5	TRBJ1-2	NA	NA	TGTGCCAGCAGCCAGAACACAATCTATGGCTACACCTTC	CASSQNTIYGYTF
TRBV19	TRBJ1-6	TRBD1	NA	TGTGCCACCCAAGGACAGGACGTTTCACCCCTCCACTTT	CATQGQDVSPLHF
TRBV7-3	TRBJ2-2	TRBD2	NA	TGTGCCAGCAGCCCGGGGCGGCGGGGGAGCACCGGGGAGCTGTTTTTT	CASSPGRRGSTGELFF
TRBV20-1	TRBJ2-5	NA	NA	TGCAGTGCTAGTCATGAGACCCAGTACTTC	CSASHETQYF
TRBV29-1	TRBJ2-3	TRBD1	once	TGCAGCGTTGAAGGCCGACCCCGGGACAGGGCCACAGATACGCAGTATTTT	CSVEGRPRDRATDTQYF
TRBV5-1	TRBJ2-3	NA	NA	TGCGCCAGCAGCTCACAGGGACCCCCAGATACGCAGTATTTT	CASSSQGPPDTQYF
TRBV7-6	TRBJ2-1	TRBD2	once	TGTGCCAGCAGCTTAGTGGGGCGGGAGATCCCCAATGAGCAGTTCTTC	CASSLVGREIPNEQFF
TRBV11-2	TRBJ1-1	NA	once	TGTGCCAGCAGCTTGTTCACCTTCCAGGGCACTGAAGCTTTCTTT	CASSLFTFQGTEAFF
TRBV25-1	TRBJ2-3	TRBD2	NA	TGTGCCAGCAGTGAACTAGCGGCTTACACAGATACGCAGTATTTT	CASSELAAYTDTQYF
TRBV10-3	TRBJ1-1	TRBD1	NA	TGTGCCATCAGTGGTGGACAGGGCACTGAAGCTTTCTTT	CAISGGQGTEAFF
TRBV18	TRBJ2-5	TRBD1	NA	TGTGCCAGCTCGCCCTTGGGACAGGGATTGGTGACCCAGTACTTC	CASSPLGQGLVTQYF
TRBV7-9	TRBJ1-1	TRBD1	few	TGTGCCAGCAGCGTTACAGGGGGCACTGAAGCTTTCTTT	CASSVTGGTEAFF
TRBV29-1	TRBJ1-2	TRBD1	NA	TGCAGCTCCGGGACAGGGGGGGGCTACACCTTC	CSSGTGGGYTF
TRBV7-2	TRBJ2-7	TRBD2	NA	TGTGCCAGCAGCTTATGGGCGGGAGGGGGCGAGCAGTACTTC	CASSLWAGGGEQYF